This TCR beta chain was retrieved from a study of OX40 agonist ivuxolimab in advanced cancers. The V end lost 5 bases, the J end lost 8 bases, and 25 bases lay between the germline ends. The CDR3 is 17 residues long. Per germline, CDR1 SGHVS and CDR2 FQNEAQ. Some clones are missing from TCRdb's copy, which holds only in-frame ones; the method was immunoSEQ multiplex PCR. The table shows 72,000 or so clones, with 85% to 90% occurring only once. The material was CD4+ or CD8+ T cells sorted from blood, obtained in a trial of the OX40 agonist ivuxolimab. The gene calls are TRBV7-8 and TRBJ2-1; D is perhaps TRBD2 (6 bases). This receptor was taken from an adult with an advanced solid tumor such as melanoma, head and neck, liver or kidney cancer. CDR3 sequence: CASSRSGGASFFDEQFF. The CDR3 DNA reads TGTGCCAGCAGCCGAAGTGGAGGGGCTAGTTTCTTCGATGAGCAGTTCTTC. Variable domain in full (rest from reference TRBV7-8 and TRBJ2-1): GAGVSQSPRYKVAKRGQDVALRCDPISGHVSLFWYQQALGQGPEFLTYFQNEAQLDKSGLPSDRFFAERPEGSVSTLKIQRTQQEDSAVYLCASSRSGGASFFDEQFFGPGTRLTVL.